One sample yielded the 21 T cell receptor beta chains listed below, sequenced in a study of blood T cell repertoires in COVID-19. Produced via immunoSEQ multiplex PCR; TCRdb's table is partial and in-frame only. This sample has approximately 210,000 clones; 84% occur once, and the top ten carry approximately 19%. Sample: peripheral blood. The receptors here all came from a human donor in a cohort sampled during active COVID-19.

The rearrangement links TRBV2 to TRBJ2-7; a possible D gene is TRBD1 (5 bases). CDR1 is SNHLY and CDR2 is FYNNEI in the germline V gene. This CDR3 has 14 residues. V was clipped by 5 bases and J by 2 bases, with 13 bases between them. The CDR3 DNA reads as TGTGCCAGCAGTCCCGACAGAATCACCTACGAGCAGTACTTC. This sequence encodes CASSPDRITYEQYF. The variable domain in full, completed from reference TRBV2 and TRBJ2-7, reads EPEVTQTPSHQVTQMGQEVILRCVPISNHLYFYWYRQILGQKVEFLVSFYNNEISEKSEIFDDQFSVERPDGSNFTLKIRSTKLEDSAMYFCASSPDRITYEQYFGPGTRLTVT.

The rearrangement joins TRBV7-8 to TRBJ2-7, with TRBD2 matching over 7 bases. This CDR3 is built from 15 residues. Germline CDR1 reads SGHVS; CDR2 reads FQNEAQ. Trimming removed 5 bases from V and 2 bases from J; junction bases left unmatched: 9. The CDR3 DNA follows: TGTGCCAGCAGCCGGGGGAGGGGCGTACCCTACGAGCAGTACTTC. The encoded protein is CASSRGRGVPYEQYF.

V gene TRBV5-1 combines with J gene TRBJ1-1; D possibly corresponds to TRBD1 (5 bases). The V gene's germline CDR1 is SGHRS and CDR2 YFSETQ. V shed 4 bases and J shed 5 bases, with 15 bases lying between them. This CDR3 has 14 residues. In DNA form, the CDR3 reads TGCGCCAGCAGCGGCTTAGGGACTAAGACTGAAGCTTTCTTT. Amino acids: CASSGLGTKTEAFF.

The chain couples TRBV30 to TRBJ1-1; D gene uncertain. This CDR3 contains 13 residues. The germline V gene has CDR1 GTSNPN and CDR2 SVGIG (reference sequence). Trimming removed 3 bases at V and 0 bases at J, with 8 bases between. The CDR3 loop is CAWREAMNTEAFF. CDR3 in DNA: TGTGCCTGGAGGGAGGCCATGAACACTGAAGCTTTCTTT. The whole variable domain, remainder taken from reference TRBV30 and TRBJ1-1, is SQTIHQWPATLVQPVGSPLSLECTVEGTSNPNLYWYRQAAGRGLQLLFYSVGIGQISSEVPQNLSASRPQDRQFILSSKKLLLSDSGFYLCAWREAMNTEAFFGQGTRLTVV.

This chain links TRBV29-1 with TRBJ1-3; tentative D call: TRBD1 (6 bases). CDR3 size: 14 residues. V was trimmed by 3 bases and J by 4 bases, leaving 13 bases between them. In germline, CDR1 is SQVTM, CDR2 ANQGSEA. CDR3 amino acids: CSVEDNDRGNTIYF. DNA for the CDR3: TGCAGCGTTGAGGACAACGACAGGGGAAACACCATATATTTT.

A single count supports this clone. The V gene is TRBV4-1, the J gene TRBJ1-3; D is uncertain. The CDR3 consists of 19 residues. Germline CDR1 reads MGHRA; CDR2 reads YSYEKL. Trimming stripped 0 bases from V and 0 bases from J, with 18 bases between. The CDR3 is CASSQDGRRPLHSGNTIYF. CDR3 coding DNA: TGCGCCAGCAGCCAAGATGGGCGTAGGCCCCTCCACTCTGGAAACACCATATATTTT.

V is TRBV19 and J is TRBJ1-4; tentative D call: TRBD1 (5 bases). The V end lost 7 bases, the J end lost 7 bases, and 13 bases lay between the germline ends. Germline CDR1 LNHDA, CDR2 SQIVND (reference sequence). The CDR3 spans 13 residues. The CDR3 loop reads CASNGGAGEKLFF. The CDR3 region has the DNA TGTGCCAGTAACGGGGGTGCGGGTGAAAAACTGTTTTTT.

The CDR3 spells CSVTSGNGLDTQYF. CDR3 DNA: TGCAGCGTGACTAGCGGGAACGGTCTGGATACGCAGTATTTT. The chain is built from TRBV29-1 and TRBJ2-3; 11 bases agree with TRBD2. Per the germline V gene, CDR1 is SQVTM and CDR2 is ANQGSEA. V lost 6 bases and J lost 6; bases outside the gene matches: 8. This CDR3 has 14 residues.

The chain is built from TRBV2 and TRBJ1-5; 8 bases agree with TRBD1. CDR1 and CDR2 from the germline V gene are SNHLY and FYNNEI. Germline trimming cut 4 bases from V and 1 base from J; bases unmatched to any gene: 3. This CDR3 region has 15 residues. The CDR3: CASSGAGGSNQPQHF. The DNA of the CDR3 is TGTGCCAGCAGTGGGGCAGGGGGCAGCAATCAGCCCCAGCATTTT.

The J gene is TRBJ2-2, the V gene TRBV29-1; 9 positions match TRBD1. In germline, CDR1 is SQVTM, CDR2 ANQGSEA. The CDR3 consists of 14 residues. Trimming at V came to 5 bases and at J to 3 bases, leaving 4 bases not matched to a gene. CDR3 coding DNA: TGCAGCGTTAGAACAGGGGGCTACACCGGGGAGCTGTTTTTT. As protein: CSVRTGGYTGELFF.

The chain couples TRBV6-4 to TRBJ2-3; the D gene is possibly TRBD1 (5 bases). The CDR3 has 12 amino acids. Germline CDR1 reads MRHNA; CDR2 reads SNTAGT. Trimming stripped 7 bases from V and 2 bases from J, with 7 bases between. Written as DNA, the CDR3 is TGTGCCAGCAAGGGGTACACAGATACGCAGTATTTT. This sequence encodes CASKGYTDTQYF.

The chain uses TRBV3-1 (or the pseudogene TRBV3-2) and TRBJ2-5; tentative D call: TRBD2 (5 bases). The germline CDR1 and CDR2 sequences are LGHDT and YNNKEL (reference sequence). There are 12 residues in the CDR3. V was pared by 5 bases and J by 11 bases, with 15 bases between. The CDR3 nucleotides are TGTGCCAGCAGCTCGGCAGAGTCGGGGCAGTACTTC. Translation gives CASSSAESGQYF.

This chain joins TRBV7-9 and TRBJ1-2; 7 nucleotides line up with TRBD1. In germline, CDR1 is SEHNR, CDR2 FQNEAQ (reference sequence). After removal of 4 bases from V and 4 bases from J, the junction contained 3 bases not matched to a gene. The CDR3 length is 13 residues. CDR3 sequence (DNA): TGTGCCAGCAGCTCCGGGACAGCCTATGGCTACACCTTC. Encoded protein: CASSSGTAYGYTF.

The chain employs TRBV3-1 (or the pseudogene TRBV3-2) and TRBJ2-3, with a weak D call TRBD1 (5 bases). Germline V CDR1 and CDR2: LGHDT, YNNKEL (reference sequence). With 6 bases removed from V and 2 bases from J, the gap between germline ends came to 15 bases. The CDR3 loop spans 15 amino acids. CDR3 sequence (DNA): TGTGCCAGCAGGGACAATAGAAGGCTCACAGATACGCAGTATTTT. Amino acid sequence: CASRDNRRLTDTQYF.

This clone was recorded a few times. J is TRBJ1-1 and V is TRBV2; D may be TRBD1 (5 bases). CDR3 length equals 14 residues. V was pared by 3 bases and J by 0 bases, with 8 bases between. Germline V CDR1 and CDR2: SNHLY, FYNNEI. Here the CDR3 reads CASSEHRLNTEAFF. CDR3 bases: TGTGCCAGCAGTGAGCACAGGCTGAACACTGAAGCTTTCTTT. Filled out from reference TRBV2 and TRBJ1-1, the complete variable domain reads EPEVTQTPSHQVTQMGQEVILRCVPISNHLYFYWYRQILGQKVEFLVSFYNNEISEKSEIFDDQFSVERPDGSNFTLKIRSTKLEDSAMYFCASSEHRLNTEAFFGQGTRLTVV.

The V and J genes are TRBV15 and TRBJ1-3; D ambiguous. CDR3 length equals 13 residues. Germline CDR1 is LNHNV and CDR2 is YYDKDF (reference sequence). Trimming shortened V by 8 bases and J by 0 bases, and 8 bases separated the two germline ends. The CDR3 nucleotides read TGTGCCACCCAACAGAACTCTGGAAACACCATATATTTT. As protein: CATQQNSGNTIYF.

The chain recombines TRBV19 with TRBJ2-1; 8 nucleotides agree with TRBD2. Germline lookup yields CDR1 LNHDA and CDR2 SQIVND (reference sequence). This CDR3 has 14 amino acids. The J segment lost 12 bases and the V segment lost 7 bases, leaving 14 bases of the junction unmatched. The CDR3 nucleotides read TGTGCCAGTAAGGGCGGGAGGTACCCAAACGGGCAGTTCTTC. Its translation: CASKGGRYPNGQFF.

This rearrangement joins TRBV7-8 to TRBJ2-6; TRBD2 matches at 14 bases. Germline loops: CDR1 SGHVS, CDR2 FQNEAQ. This CDR3 is built from 19 residues. The ends lost 4 bases at V and 2 bases at J; junction bases unmatched: 7. The CDR3 region is CASSSYRLAGGPGANVLTF. Here the CDR3 DNA reads TGTGCCAGCAGCTCCTATCGACTAGCGGGGGGGCCTGGGGCCAACGTCCTGACTTTC.

The rearrangement joins TRBV5-4 to TRBJ1-4, with 7 positions matching TRBD1. The CDR3 has 15 amino acids. Germline values: CDR1 SGHNT, CDR2 YYREEE (reference sequence). The V and J ends lost 3 bases and 3 bases, in that order; junction bases with no gene match: 5. The CDR3 spells CASSSLQGSNEKLFF. Here the CDR3 DNA reads TGTGCCAGCAGCTCACTACAGGGGTCTAATGAAAAACTGTTTTTT.

This clone was recorded only once. The genes are TRBV7-9 and TRBJ1-1, with D maybe TRBD1 (5 bases). The germline V gene encodes CDR1 SEHNR and CDR2 FQNEAQ (reference sequence). V dropped 3 bases and J dropped 2 bases, with 13 bases sitting between them. CDR3 size: 15 residues. The CDR3 coding sequence is TGTGCCAGCAGCTTCCAGACGACAGTCAACACTGAAGCTTTCTTT. This sequence encodes CASSFQTTVNTEAFF.

As concerns this clone: A read error is possible here, since a much larger clone lies one base away. The rearrangement joins TRBV28 to TRBJ1-6, with D unresolved. The CDR3 is made up of 14 amino acids. Trimming removed 6 bases at V and 0 bases at J, with 6 bases between. Germline V lookup: CDR1 MDHEN, CDR2 SYDVKM. The chain's CDR3 is CASRGSSYNSPLHF. CDR3 in DNA: TGTGCCAGCAGGGGGAGCTCCTATAATTCACCCCTCCACTTT.